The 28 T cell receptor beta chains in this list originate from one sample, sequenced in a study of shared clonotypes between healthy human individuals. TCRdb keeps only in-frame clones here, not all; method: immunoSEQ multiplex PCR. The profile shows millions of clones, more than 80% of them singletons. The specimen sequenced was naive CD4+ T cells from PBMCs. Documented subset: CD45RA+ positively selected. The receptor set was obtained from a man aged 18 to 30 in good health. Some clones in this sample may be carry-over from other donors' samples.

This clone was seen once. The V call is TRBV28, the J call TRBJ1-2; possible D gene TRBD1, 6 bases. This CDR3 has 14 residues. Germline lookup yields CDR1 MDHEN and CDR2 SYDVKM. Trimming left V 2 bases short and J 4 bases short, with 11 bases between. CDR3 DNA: TGTGCCAGCAGTTTAACAGGGAACTTCTATGGCTACACCTTC. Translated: CASSLTGNFYGYTF.

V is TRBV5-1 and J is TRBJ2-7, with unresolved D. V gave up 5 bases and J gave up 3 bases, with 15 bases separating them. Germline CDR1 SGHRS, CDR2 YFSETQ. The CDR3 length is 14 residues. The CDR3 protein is CASSGVNGHYEQYF. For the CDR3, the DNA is TGCGCCAGCAGTGGGGTAAACGGCCACTACGAGCAGTACTTC.

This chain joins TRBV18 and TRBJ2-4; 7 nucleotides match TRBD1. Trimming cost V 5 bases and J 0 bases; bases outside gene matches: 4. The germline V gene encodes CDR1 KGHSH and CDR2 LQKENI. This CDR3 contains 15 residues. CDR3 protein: CASSSGQLAKNIQYF. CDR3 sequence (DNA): TGTGCCAGCTCATCGGGACAGCTAGCCAAAAACATTCAGTACTTC.

In DNA, the CDR3 is TGTGCCAGCAGATATCAGAGCTATGGCTACACCTTC. It specifies CASRYQSYGYTF. This rearrangement joins TRBV28 to TRBJ1-2; no firm D call. The V and J ends lost 6 bases and 4 bases respectively, with 9 bases between them. CDR3 length: 12 amino acids. The germline V gene has CDR1 MDHEN and CDR2 SYDVKM.

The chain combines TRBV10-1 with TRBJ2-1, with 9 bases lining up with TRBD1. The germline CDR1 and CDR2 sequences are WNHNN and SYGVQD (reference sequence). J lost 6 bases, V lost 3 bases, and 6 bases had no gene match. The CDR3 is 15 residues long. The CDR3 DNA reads TGCGCCAGCAGTGATCCGGGACAGGGTTTCAATGAGCAGTTCTTC. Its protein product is CASSDPGQGFNEQFF.

The CDR3 sequence is CASQMTGDTDTQYF. The CDR3 nucleotides are TGTGCCAGTCAGATGACAGGAGACACAGATACGCAGTATTTT. The chain joins TRBV28 to TRBJ2-3; the D gene is possibly TRBD1 (6 bases). Germline V lookup: CDR1 MDHEN, CDR2 SYDVKM. V was trimmed by 9 bases and J by 2 bases, leaving 15 bases between them. The CDR3 runs to 14 residues.

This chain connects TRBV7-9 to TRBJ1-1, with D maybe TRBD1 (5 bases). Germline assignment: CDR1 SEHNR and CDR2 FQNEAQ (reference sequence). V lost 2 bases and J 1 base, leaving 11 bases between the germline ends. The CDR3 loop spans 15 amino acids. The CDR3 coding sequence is TGTGCCAGCAGCTTAATCTCCCAGGGGAACACTGAAGCTTTCTTT. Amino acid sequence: CASSLISQGNTEAFF.

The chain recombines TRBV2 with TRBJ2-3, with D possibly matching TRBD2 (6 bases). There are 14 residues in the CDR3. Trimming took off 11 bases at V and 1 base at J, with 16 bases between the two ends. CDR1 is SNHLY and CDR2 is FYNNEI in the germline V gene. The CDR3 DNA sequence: TGTGCCTGCCAGCGGGCTAGCGGCACAGATACGCAGTATTTT. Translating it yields CACQRASGTDTQYF.

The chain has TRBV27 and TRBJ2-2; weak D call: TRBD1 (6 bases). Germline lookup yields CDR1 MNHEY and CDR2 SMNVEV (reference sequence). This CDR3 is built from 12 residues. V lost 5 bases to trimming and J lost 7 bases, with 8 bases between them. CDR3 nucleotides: TGTGCCAGCAGTGGACAGATCGGGGAGCTGTTTTTT. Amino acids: CASSGQIGELFF.

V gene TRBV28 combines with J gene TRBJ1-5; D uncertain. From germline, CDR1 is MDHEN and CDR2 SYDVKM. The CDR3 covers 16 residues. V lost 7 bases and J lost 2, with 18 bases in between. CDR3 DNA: TGTGCCAGCACCCCAATGTCGTCGAATCGCAATCAGCCCCAGCATTTT. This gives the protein CASTPMSSNRNQPQHF.

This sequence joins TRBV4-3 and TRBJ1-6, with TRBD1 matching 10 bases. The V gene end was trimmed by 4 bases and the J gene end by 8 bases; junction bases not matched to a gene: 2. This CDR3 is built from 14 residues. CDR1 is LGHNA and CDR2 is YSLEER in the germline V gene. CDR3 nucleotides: TGCGCCAGCAGCCTGGGACAGGGGTATTCACCCCTCCACTTT. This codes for CASSLGQGYSPLHF.

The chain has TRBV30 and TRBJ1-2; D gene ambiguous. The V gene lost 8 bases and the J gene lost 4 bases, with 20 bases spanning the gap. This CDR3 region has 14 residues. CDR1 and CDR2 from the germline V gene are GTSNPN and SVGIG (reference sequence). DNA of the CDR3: TGTGCCCTTGGACGCATCTTTTCCGTCTATGGCTACACCTTC. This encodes CALGRIFSVYGYTF.

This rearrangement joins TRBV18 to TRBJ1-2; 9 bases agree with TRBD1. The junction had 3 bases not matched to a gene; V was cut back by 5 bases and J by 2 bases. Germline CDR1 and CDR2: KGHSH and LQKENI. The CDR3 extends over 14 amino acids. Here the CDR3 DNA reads TGTGCCAGCTCATCCGGACAGGGGAACTATGGCTACACCTTC. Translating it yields CASSSGQGNYGYTF. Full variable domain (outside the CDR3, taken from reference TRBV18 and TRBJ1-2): NAGVMQNPRHLVRRRGQEARLRCSPMKGHSHVYWYRQLPEEGLKFMVYLQKENIIDESGMPKERFSAEFPKEGPSILRIQQVVRGDSAAYFCASSSGQGNYGYTFGSGTRLTVV.

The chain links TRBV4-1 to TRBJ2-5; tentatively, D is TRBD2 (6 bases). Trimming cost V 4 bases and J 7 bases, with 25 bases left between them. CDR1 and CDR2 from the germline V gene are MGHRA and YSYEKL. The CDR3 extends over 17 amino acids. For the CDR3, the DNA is TGCGCCAGCAGCCCCAAACTAGCTTATATACCCCCAGGGACCCAGTACTTC. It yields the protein CASSPKLAYIPPGTQYF.

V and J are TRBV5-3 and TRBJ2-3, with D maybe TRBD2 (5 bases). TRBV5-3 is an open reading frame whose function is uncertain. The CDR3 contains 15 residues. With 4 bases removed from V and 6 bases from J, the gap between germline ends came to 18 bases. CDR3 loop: CARSPAAGRNDTQYF. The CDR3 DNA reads TGTGCCAGAAGCCCGGCGGCGGGCCGTAACGATACGCAGTATTTT.

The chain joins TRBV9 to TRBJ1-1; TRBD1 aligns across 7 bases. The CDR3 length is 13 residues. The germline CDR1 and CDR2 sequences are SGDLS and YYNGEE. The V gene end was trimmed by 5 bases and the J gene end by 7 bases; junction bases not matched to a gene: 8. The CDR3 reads CASSTRDSSEAFF. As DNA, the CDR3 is TGTGCCAGCAGTACCCGGGACAGCAGTGAAGCTTTCTTT.

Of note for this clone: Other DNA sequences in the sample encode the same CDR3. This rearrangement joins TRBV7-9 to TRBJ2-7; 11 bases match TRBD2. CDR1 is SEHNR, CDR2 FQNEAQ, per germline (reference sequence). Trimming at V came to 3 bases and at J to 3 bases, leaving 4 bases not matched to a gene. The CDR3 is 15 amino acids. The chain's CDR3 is CASSLGTSGRYEQYF. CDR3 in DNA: TGTGCCAGCAGCTTGGGGACTAGCGGACGCTACGAGCAGTACTTC. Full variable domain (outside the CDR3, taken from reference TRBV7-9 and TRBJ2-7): DTGVSQNPRHKITKRGQNVTFRCDPISEHNRLYWYRQTLGQGPEFLTYFQNEAQLEKSRLLSDRFSAERPKGSFSTLEIQRTEQGDSAMYLCASSLGTSGRYEQYFGPGTRLTVT.

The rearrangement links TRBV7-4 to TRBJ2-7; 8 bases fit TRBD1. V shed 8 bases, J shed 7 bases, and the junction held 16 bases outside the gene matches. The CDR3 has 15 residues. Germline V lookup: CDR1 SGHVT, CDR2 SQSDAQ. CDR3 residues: CASGPLWTGSGEQYF. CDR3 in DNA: TGTGCCAGCGGGCCCCTCTGGACAGGGTCAGGAGAGCAGTACTTC.

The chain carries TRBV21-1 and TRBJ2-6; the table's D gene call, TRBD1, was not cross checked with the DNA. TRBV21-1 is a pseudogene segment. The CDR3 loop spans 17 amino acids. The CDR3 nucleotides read TGTGCCAGCAGCAAGGGCAGGGTCAGCTCTGGGGCCAACGTCCTGACTTTC. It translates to CASSKGRVSSGANVLTF.

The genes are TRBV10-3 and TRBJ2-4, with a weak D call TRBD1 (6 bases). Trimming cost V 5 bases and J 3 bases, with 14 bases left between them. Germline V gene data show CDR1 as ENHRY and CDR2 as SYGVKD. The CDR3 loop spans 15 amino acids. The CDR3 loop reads CAISSAEGGKNIQYF. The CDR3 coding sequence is TGTGCCATCAGTAGCGCCGAAGGGGGCAAAAACATTCAGTACTTC.

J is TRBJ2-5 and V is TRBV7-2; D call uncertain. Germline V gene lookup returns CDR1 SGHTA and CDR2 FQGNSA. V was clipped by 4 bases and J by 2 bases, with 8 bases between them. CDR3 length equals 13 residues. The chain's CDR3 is CASSYNAQETQYF. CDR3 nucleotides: TGTGCCAGCAGCTATAACGCGCAAGAGACCCAGTACTTC.

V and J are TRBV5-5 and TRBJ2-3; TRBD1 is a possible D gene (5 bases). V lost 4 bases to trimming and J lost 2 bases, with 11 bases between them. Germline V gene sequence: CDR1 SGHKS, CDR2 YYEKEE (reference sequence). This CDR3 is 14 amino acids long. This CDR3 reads CASSTGGNTDTQYF. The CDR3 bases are TGTGCCAGCAGCACAGGTGGGAACACAGATACGCAGTATTTT.

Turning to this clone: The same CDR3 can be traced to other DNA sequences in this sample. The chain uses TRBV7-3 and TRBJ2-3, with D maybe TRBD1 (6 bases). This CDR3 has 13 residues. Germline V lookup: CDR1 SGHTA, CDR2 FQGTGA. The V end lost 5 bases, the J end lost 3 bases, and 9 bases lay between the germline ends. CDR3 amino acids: CASSLQGTDTQYF. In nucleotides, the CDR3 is TGTGCCAGCAGCCTACAGGGAACAGATACGCAGTATTTT. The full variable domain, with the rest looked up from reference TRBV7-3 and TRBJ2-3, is GAGVSQTPSNKVTEKGKYVELRCDPISGHTALYWYRQSLGQGPEFLIYFQGTGAADDSGLPNDRFFAVRPEGSVSTLKIQRTERGDSAVYLCASSLQGTDTQYFGPGTRLTVL.

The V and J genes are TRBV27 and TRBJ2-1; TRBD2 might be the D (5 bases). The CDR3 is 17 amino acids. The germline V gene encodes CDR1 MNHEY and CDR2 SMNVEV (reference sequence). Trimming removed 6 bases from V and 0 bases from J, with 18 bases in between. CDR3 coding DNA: TGTGCCAGCAGGAGCCCCCTAGCTTACAGCTCCTACAATGAGCAGTTCTTC. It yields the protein CASRSPLAYSSYNEQFF.

CDR3 coding DNA: TGCAGCGCTAGCCGGGACAAGAACACTGAAGCTTTCTTT. Its translation: CSASRDKNTEAFF. The rearrangement uses TRBV29-1 and TRBJ1-1; possible D gene TRBD1, 6 bases. Germline V gene sequence: CDR1 SQVTM, CDR2 ANQGSEA. Trimming pared 7 bases from V and 1 base from J, leaving 13 bases between. There are 13 residues in the CDR3.

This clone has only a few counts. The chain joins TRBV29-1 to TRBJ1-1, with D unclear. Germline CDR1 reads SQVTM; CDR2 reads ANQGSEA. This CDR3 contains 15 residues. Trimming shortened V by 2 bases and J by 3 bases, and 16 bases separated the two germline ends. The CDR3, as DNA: TGCAGCGTTGAACGGCATCTGGCGGTGGACACTGAAGCTTTCTTT. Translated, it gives CSVERHLAVDTEAFF.

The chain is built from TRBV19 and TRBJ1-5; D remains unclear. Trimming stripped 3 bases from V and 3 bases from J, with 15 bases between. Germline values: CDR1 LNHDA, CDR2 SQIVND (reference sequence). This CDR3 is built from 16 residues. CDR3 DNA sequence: TGTGCCAGTAGTATCGGATCTGGGAGTTTCAATCAGCCCCAGCATTTT. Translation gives CASSIGSGSFNQPQHF. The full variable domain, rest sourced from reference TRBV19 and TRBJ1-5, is DGGITQSPKYLFRKEGQNVTLSCEQNLNHDAMYWYRQDPGQGLRLIYYSQIVNDFQKGDIAEGYSVSREKKESFPLTVTSAQKNPTAFYLCASSIGSGSFNQPQHFGDGTRLSIL.

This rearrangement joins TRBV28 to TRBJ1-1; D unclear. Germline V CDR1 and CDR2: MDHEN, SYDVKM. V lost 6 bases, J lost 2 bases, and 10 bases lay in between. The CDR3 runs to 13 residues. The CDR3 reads CASRRGSNTEAFF. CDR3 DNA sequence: TGTGCCAGCAGGCGCGGGTCTAACACTGAAGCTTTCTTT. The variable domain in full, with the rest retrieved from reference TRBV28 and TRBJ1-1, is DVKVTQSSRYLVKRTGEKVFLECVQDMDHENMFWYRQDPGLGLRLIYFSYDVKMKEKGDIPEGYSVSREKKERFSLILESASTNQTSMYLCASRRGSNTEAFFGQGTRLTVV.